Presented here are 29 T cell receptor beta chains from one specimen sequenced in a study of graft-versus-host responses after intestinal transplantation. Sequenced by immunoSEQ multiplex PCR; TCRdb stores in-frame clones only, minus some. This sample has around 84,000 clones, with roughly four fifths found just once. These receptors' targets are unknown. Source: unstimulated CD8+ T cells sorted from spleen or lymph node cells, taken before intestinal transplant. These TCRs come from a human donor who received an intestinal transplant.

V gene TRBV6-6 combines with J gene TRBJ2-1, with 7 bases fitting TRBD2. Per the germline V gene, CDR1 is MNHNY and CDR2 is SVGAGI (reference sequence). With V trimmed by 4 bases and J by 7 bases, 13 bases remained unmatched. This CDR3 has 16 residues. The CDR3 protein is CASSSLGAGVGNEQFF. In nucleotides, the CDR3 is TGTGCCAGCAGTTCGCTCGGGGCGGGAGTTGGAAATGAGCAGTTCTTC.

The chain recombines TRBV6-6 with TRBJ1-5; 8 bases are shared with TRBD1. After removal of 4 bases from V and 5 bases from J, the junction contained 7 bases not matched to a gene. The germline V gene encodes CDR1 MNHNY and CDR2 SVGAGI (reference sequence). The CDR3 loop spans 15 amino acids. For the CDR3, the DNA is TGTGCCAGCAGTTCGGACAGGGACGACGATCAGCCCCAGCATTTT. Protein sequence: CASSSDRDDDQPQHF.

The chain has TRBV6-5 and TRBJ1-6; TRBD1 matches 7 bases. This CDR3 comprises 16 residues. Trimming cost V 2 bases and J 7 bases; bases outside gene matches: 8. In germline, CDR1 is MNHEY, CDR2 SVGAGI. The CDR3 loop is CASSYTPTGKNSPLHF. CDR3 in DNA: TGTGCCAGCAGTTACACCCCGACAGGGAAGAATTCACCCCTCCACTTT.

The table lists this clone with a count of one. V gene TRBV7-6 combines with J gene TRBJ2-3; 7 bases fit TRBD2. V shed 1 base and J 1 base; nucleotides not matched to a gene: 2. Looked up from germline, CDR1 is SGHVS and CDR2 is FNYEAQ. The CDR3 has 15 residues. The DNA of the CDR3 is TGTGCCAGCAGCTTAGGGACTAGGGGCACAGATACGCAGTATTTT. Translation: CASSLGTRGTDTQYF.

The J gene is TRBJ1-1, the V gene TRBV5-6; D perhaps matches TRBD1 (5 bases). Trimming stripped 1 base from V and 7 bases from J, with 20 bases between. Germline CDR1 SGHDT, CDR2 YYEEEE. CDR3 size: 16 residues. CDR3 nucleotide sequence: TGTGCCAGCAGCTTGCTGGAAACGGGACTGATCCTTGAAGCTTTCTTT. Residues: CASSLLETGLILEAFF.

The V gene is TRBV5-1, the J gene TRBJ2-7; 10 bases align to TRBD1. This CDR3 has 15 amino acids. J lost 9 bases, V lost 4 bases, and 13 bases had no gene match. The germline CDR1 and CDR2 sequences are SGHRS and YFSETQ. The CDR3 reads CASSPTWTGGFGQYF. CDR3 DNA sequence: TGCGCCAGCAGCCCGACCTGGACAGGGGGTTTTGGGCAGTACTTC. Supplemented by reference TRBV5-1 and TRBJ2-7, the full variable domain reads KAGVTQTPRYLIKTRGQQVTLSCSPISGHRSVSWYQQTPGQGLQFLFEYFSETQRNKGNFPGRFSGRQFSNSRSEMNVSTLELGDSALYLCASSPTWTGGFGQYFGPGTRLTVT.

Points on this clone: The same CDR3 also results from other DNA sequences found in this sample. The chain has TRBV4-1 and TRBJ1-2; no firm D call. The germline V gene encodes CDR1 MGHRA and CDR2 YSYEKL. V was pared by 0 bases and J by 8 bases, with 10 bases between. CDR3 size: 13 residues. This CDR3 reads CASSQEELQGYTF. The DNA of the CDR3 is TGCGCCAGCAGCCAAGAAGAGCTTCAAGGCTACACCTTC.

The gene calls are TRBV7-2 and TRBJ1-3; maybe TRBD1 (6 bases). Germline V gene sequence: CDR1 SGHTA, CDR2 FQGNSA. Trimming took 5 bases from V and 1 from J, leaving 21 bases between them. This CDR3 is 18 amino acids long. The DNA for the CDR3 is TGTGCCAGCAGCCCAGACAGGCGGCTTACTGCTTCTGGAAACACCATATATTTT. It is translated as CASSPDRRLTASGNTIYF.

The chain employs TRBV2 and TRBJ2-5; D gene ambiguous. V was clipped by 4 bases and J by 1 base, with 16 bases between them. The CDR3 runs to 16 residues. Germline lookup yields CDR1 SNHLY and CDR2 FYNNEI. DNA of the CDR3: TGTGCCAGCAGTGGAGATAGGGCCAAGACCCAAGAGACCCAGTACTTC. Its translation is CASSGDRAKTQETQYF.

The chain is built from TRBV29-1 and TRBJ1-4, with TRBD1 as a possible D gene (5 bases). Germline V gives CDR1 SQVTM, CDR2 ANQGSEA. V lost 4 bases and J 3 bases, leaving 15 bases between the germline ends. The CDR3 loop spans 15 amino acids. This CDR3 is CSVGTRGVANEKLFF. CDR3 nucleotide sequence: TGCAGCGTTGGGACTAGAGGGGTTGCTAATGAAAAACTGTTTTTT.

This clone was counted a single time. V is TRBV7-6 and J is TRBJ2-3, with 11 bases identical to TRBD1. Germline CDR1 reads SGHVS; CDR2 reads FNYEAQ. V trimming: 1 base; J trimming: 4 bases; junction bases outside the gene matches: 1. The CDR3 length is 15 residues. CDR3 region: CASSLVGQGADTQYF. CDR3 coding DNA: TGTGCCAGCAGCTTAGTGGGACAGGGGGCAGATACGCAGTATTTT.

On this clone: The junction does not match germline at one end; this may be a read error. The V and J genes are TRBV9 and TRBJ1-1; no clear D. The germline V gene encodes CDR1 SGDLS and CDR2 YYNGEE. This CDR3 region has 12 residues. For the CDR3, the DNA is TGTGCCAGCAGCGTAGGGAACAGTGAAGCTTTCTTT. This codes for CASSVGNSEAFF.

The chain employs TRBV28 and TRBJ2-3, with TRBD2 identical over 11 bases. Germline V gene sequence: CDR1 MDHEN, CDR2 SYDVKM. Unmatched junction bases numbered 4, after V lost 1 base and J lost 1 base. The CDR3 runs 17 residues. The CDR3 spells CASSLLTSGRGTDTQYF. The CDR3 coding sequence is TGTGCCAGCAGTTTATTAACTAGCGGGAGAGGCACAGATACGCAGTATTTT.

Written as DNA, the CDR3 is TGTGCCAGCAAGGCCAGGTTGTTCTACGAGCAGTACTTC. Translated: CASKARLFYEQYF. The rearrangement joins TRBV6-1 to TRBJ2-7; no definite D call. Trimming left V 7 bases short and J 3 bases short, with 13 bases between. This CDR3 is 13 amino acids long. CDR1 is MNHNS and CDR2 is SASEGT in the germline V gene.

This clone was detected once. The chain's CDR3 is CASSLAGTSKNIQYF. The DNA for the CDR3 is TGCGCCAGCAGCTTGGCAGGGACCTCCAAAAACATTCAGTACTTC. V gene TRBV5-1 combines with J gene TRBJ2-4; D may be TRBD1 or TRBD2 (5 bases each). The V gene's germline CDR1 is SGHRS and CDR2 YFSETQ. Trimming removed 0 bases at V and 2 bases at J, with 9 bases between. This CDR3 has 15 amino acids.

The chain is built from TRBV29-1 and TRBJ2-1, with 12 bases identical to TRBD2. The V gene end was trimmed by 5 bases and the J gene end by 0 bases; junction bases not matched to a gene: 14. The germline V gene has CDR1 SQVTM and CDR2 ANQGSEA. The CDR3 spans 19 residues. The CDR3 DNA sequence: TGCAGCGTTTCCCTAGCGGGAGGGTCGCCCCTGGGCTCCTACAATGAGCAGTTCTTC. Residues: CSVSLAGGSPLGSYNEQFF.

This clone was detected once. The chain uses TRBV4-1 and TRBJ1-2; the match to TRBD1 covers 8 bases. The CDR3 sequence is 15 residues long. In germline, CDR1 is MGHRA, CDR2 YSYEKL. V was pared by 4 bases and J by 3 bases, with 7 bases of the junction left unmatched. The CDR3 DNA reads as TGCGCCAGCAGCCGGGAGACAGGGGATCACTATGGCTACACCTTC. It codes for CASSRETGDHYGYTF.

This clone was counted only a few times. The V and J genes are TRBV7-9 and TRBJ1-5, with 9 bases matching TRBD1. V lost 5 bases to trimming and J lost 7 bases; unmatched junction nucleotides: 9. Germline V CDR1 and CDR2: SEHNR, FQNEAQ (reference sequence). The CDR3 has 15 residues. DNA for the CDR3: TGTGCCAGCAGCGAGGGACAGGGAAGGGAGCAGCCCCAGCATTTT. Its translation: CASSEGQGREQPQHF.

This clone was counted only a few times. The V gene is TRBV10-1, the J gene TRBJ2-1; D unclear. This CDR3 is built from 15 residues. Deletions cut 5 bases from V and 0 bases from J, with 11 bases between. Germline-derived CDR1 and CDR2 are WNHNN and SYGVQD (reference sequence). CDR3 sequence reads: CASSISRSSYNEQFF. CDR3 DNA: TGCGCCAGCAGTATTAGCCGCAGCTCCTACAATGAGCAGTTCTTC.

The chain uses TRBV11-2 and TRBJ1-2; weak D call: TRBD1 (6 bases). Germline lookup yields CDR1 SGHAT and CDR2 FQNNGV. Trimming pared 2 bases from V and 2 bases from J, leaving 12 bases between. CDR3 length equals 15 residues. The CDR3 sequence is CASSLNQGQNYGYTF. Written as DNA, the CDR3 is TGTGCCAGCAGCTTAAATCAGGGGCAAAACTATGGCTACACCTTC. Variable domain in full (rest from reference TRBV11-2 and TRBJ1-2): EAGVAQSPRYKIIEKRQSVAFWCNPISGHATLYWYQQILGQGPKLLIQFQNNGVVDDSQLPKDRFSAERLKGVDSTLKIQPAKLEDSAVYLCASSLNQGQNYGYTFGSGTRLTVV.

This clone was picked up one time. The chain has TRBV10-3 and TRBJ2-1; no definite D call. The CDR3 loop spans 12 amino acids. V was shortened by 3 bases and J by 6 bases, with 6 bases between the two germline ends. Germline CDR1 reads ENHRY; CDR2 reads SYGVKD. The CDR3 protein is CAISDLGNEQFF. The DNA for the CDR3 is TGTGCCATCAGTGATCTAGGCAATGAGCAGTTCTTC.

This sequence joins TRBV19 and TRBJ2-1; no clear D gene. Germline values: CDR1 LNHDA, CDR2 SQIVND (reference sequence). The CDR3 is made up of 10 amino acids. V lost 10 bases and J 9 bases, leaving 10 bases between the germline ends. The CDR3 spells CATSHGEQFF. CDR3 bases: TGTGCCACTTCCCACGGTGAGCAGTTCTTC.

Concerning this clone: It differs at one base from a far larger clone, so likely a read error. This sequence joins TRBV11-3 and TRBJ2-7, with D perhaps matching TRBD1 or TRBD2 (5 bases each). This CDR3 comprises 18 residues. The germline gives CDR1 SGHNT, CDR2 YENEEA. CDR3 nucleotide sequence: TGTGCCAGGAGCTTATCCCCCGGCCAGTGGGGGTCCTCCTACGAGCAGTACTTC. This codes for CARSLSPGQWGSSYEQYF.

The chain couples TRBV7-2 to TRBJ2-7; 14 bases map to TRBD2. The ends lost 5 bases at V and 3 bases at J; junction bases unmatched: 9. The germline V gene has CDR1 SGHTA and CDR2 FQGNSA. This CDR3 is built from 17 residues. In DNA, the CDR3 is TGTGCCAGCAGCCCGGGACTAGCGGGAGAGGGGTACTACGAGCAGTACTTC. This gives the protein CASSPGLAGEGYYEQYF.

The J gene is TRBJ1-1, the V gene TRBV19; TRBD1 might be the D (5 bases). Trimming stripped 7 bases from V and 0 bases from J, with 12 bases between. This CDR3 has 14 residues. CDR1 and CDR2 from the germline V gene are LNHDA and SQIVND (reference sequence). Written as DNA, the CDR3 is TGTGCCAGTACCCGGCGGGACCTGAACACTGAAGCTTTCTTT. This sequence encodes CASTRRDLNTEAFF. The full variable domain, completed using reference TRBV19 and TRBJ1-1, is DGGITQSPKYLFRKEGQNVTLSCEQNLNHDAMYWYRQDPGQGLRLIYYSQIVNDFQKGDIAEGYSVSREKKESFPLTVTSAQKNPTAFYLCASTRRDLNTEAFFGQGTRLTVV.

The rearrangement uses TRBV5-1 and TRBJ2-3; TRBD1 matches at 9 bases. After removal of 4 bases from V and 5 bases from J, the junction contained 11 bases not matched to a gene. The CDR3 spans 16 residues. Looked up from germline, CDR1 is SGHRS and CDR2 is YFSETQ. The CDR3 sequence is CASSRRGQGMGDTQYF. As DNA, the CDR3 is TGCGCCAGCAGCAGGAGGGGACAGGGCATGGGAGATACGCAGTATTTT.

V and J are TRBV27 and TRBJ1-3; tentative D call: TRBD1 (5 bases). The V and J ends lost 4 bases and 0 bases respectively, with 7 bases between them. CDR1 MNHEY and CDR2 SMNVEV come from the germline V gene (reference sequence). The CDR3 totals 14 residues. CDR3 nucleotide sequence: TGTGCCAGCAGTTGGGACGGCTCTGGAAACACCATATATTTT. This gives the protein CASSWDGSGNTIYF.

The chain is built from TRBV6-6 and TRBJ2-3, with 7 positions matching TRBD2. CDR3 length: 15 residues. V lost 8 bases, J lost 1 base, and 9 bases stayed unmatched. Germline assignment: CDR1 MNHNY and CDR2 SVGAGI (reference sequence). CDR3 sequence reads: CASGGFSGRTDTQYF. The CDR3 DNA sequence: TGTGCCAGCGGAGGATTTAGCGGGCGCACAGATACGCAGTATTTT.

This chain joins TRBV2 and TRBJ2-7; 8 bases line up with TRBD1. The CDR3 covers 14 residues. Per the germline V gene, CDR1 is SNHLY and CDR2 is FYNNEI. V trimming: 10 bases; J trimming: 0 bases; junction bases outside the gene matches: 8. CDR3 nucleotides: TGTGCCATCTGGACAGGGACAAGCTCCTACGAGCAGTACTTC. The encoded protein is CAIWTGTSSYEQYF.